This entry describes one T cell receptor (beta chain). This clone appeared once. Its antigen is still unknown. The sample holds no much larger clone one base away, and base qualities are not on file. The V end loses 0 bases and the J end loses 4 bases, and a stretch of 15 bases separates them. For CDR1 and CDR2, the germline V gene lists MNHEY and SVGAGI. The cysteine opens and the phenylalanine closes a CDR3 of 16 amino acids. Of the read, only the CDR3 DNA is kept; its 48 bases are in frame from base 1. The donors were healthy, HIV-negative adults who had no recently reported acute infections or vaccinations. All donors were Caucasian adults living in Nashville, Tennessee, USA. CD4+ T cells were enriched by magnetic negative selection, after which naive cells were positively selected on CD45RA and the negative fraction was taken as the memory subset. Blood was collected by leukapheresis, and PBMCs were isolated by Ficoll-Histopaque density gradient centrifugation and then cryopreserved in liquid nitrogen vapor phase. Analytical flow cytometry was used to check the purity and quantity of each magnetically sorted T cell population. Each sorted fraction had its genomic DNA isolated and then quantified by UV absorbance on a Nanodrop 2000c.

This sample is part of a study of shared clonotypes between healthy human individuals (dated by TCRdb to 2018 to 2021). Study-wide context: Two women and a few men aged 18 to 49 years were included in the cohort. For each donor, CD4 naive and CD4 memory were each run on three plates, CD8 naive on two plates, and CD8 memory on one plate. Blood TCR repertoires of a handful of healthy adults were deeply sequenced to estimate repertoire size and the extent of clonotype sharing between individuals. Libraries were prepared and TCR repertoires were sequenced by different laboratories using diverse techniques, in order to increase sequencing depth and limit assay-specific biases. Per donor, leukapheresis produced somewhere between about 0.94 and 8.9 billion PBMCs.

Using the deep immunoSEQ assay, multiplex PCR amplified TCR CDR3 regions from genomic DNA. Extracted genomic DNA from each cell subset was distributed evenly across all wells of several immunoSEQ 96-well plates, and each plate was treated as a replicate. For sorted subsets, 150 to 250 ng of genomic DNA, equivalent to some 30,000 T cell genomes, went into each replicate PCR. Purified libraries were quantified with a Qubit 3.0 fluorometer, sized on a Bioanalyzer 2100, and re-quantified with the KAPA Library Quantification kit. Every immunoSEQ 96-well plate was sequenced on a dedicated single-read 150-cycle Illumina NextSeq 550 flow cell. The paper's data handling went like this. Because only junctional sequences without quality scores were contained in the immunoSEQ output, filtering matching that applied to full-length reads could not be performed. Sequences were annotated with PyIR, a Python wrapper for IgBLAST v1.9, using IMGT germline references to assign V/J genes and CDR3. Any read was removed if the V/J assignment was weak (E-value above 1e-6), the CDR3 was missing, or the read contained stop codons, out-of-frame junctions, or ambiguous translated residues. V3J clonotypes were defined as sequences sharing the same inferred V gene, J gene, and CDR3 amino acid sequence. The percentage overlap between two repertoires was calculated by dividing the number of shared unique clonotypes by the size of the smaller repertoire. Three approaches were used to assess repertoire richness: RTK rarefaction, the Chao1 estimator, and Recon v2.1 estimates of unobserved clonotypes. For all TCRbeta clonotypes obtained by the gDNA method from a few donors, generation probabilities were computed with OLGA. TCRdb took this table from immuneACCESS and kept in-frame rearrangements with V and J called. Such tables lack part of the clones; where checked against another copy, unresolved V genes explain under half of the gap, and the rest is unexplained. The V and J calls and clone size are taken from that table; D and trimming were inferred from the DNA. For this sample the table gives roughly 2.4 million clones, of which 95% were detected only once. The ten largest clones represent less than 0.15% of the sample.

The study at large found these results: Only blood was sampled, and tissue TCR repertoires likely differ from those in blood. Rarefaction of sorted-subset datasets indicated incomplete sequencing despite the large sequencing depth. Pairwise subsampling indicated that sequencing depth was expected to affect the degree of clonotype sharing among donors. Because the study included only a small number of donors, the genetic and exposure-history diversity represented was limited. Sharing across a few donors was observed for around 5% of naive CD4, under 4% of naive CD8, around 2.5% of memory CD4, and roughly 0.43% of memory CD8 clonotypes. Higher generation probabilities were observed for clonotypes shared by all four sorted-subset donors than for non-shared clonotypes. Larger estimated clonotype richness was generally found for naive subsets than for memory subsets.

This sequence was found in a young man in good health. The sample was naive CD4+ T cells sorted from blood. The cell subset or site label of this sample denotes: CD45RA+ positively selected. The rearrangement joined TRBV6-5 to TRBJ2-5; the D call could be TRBD1 or TRBD2, with each sharing 5 bases. The bases read TGTGCCAGCAGTTACTCGATGTCAAGGGGAGTAGAGACCCAGTACTTC. Its product reads: CASSYSMSRGVETQYF.